This T cell receptor (beta chain) originates from a study of T-cell memory formation after mild COVID-19. With constant-segment primers, 5'RACE yielded cDNA libraries of TCR alpha and TCR beta that carried sample barcodes and UMIs. TCRdb itself ran the 5' RACE reads through MiXCR, one entry per CDR3 protein. The sample holds 470,000 or so distinct CDR3 sequences, roughly 25% seen once. Study-level findings and limits: Largely, contracting CD4+ clones fell within CM and EM, and contracting CD8+ clones within EMRA. Later expanders leaned CD4+, whereas clones that contracted between day 15 and 85 were balanced CD4/CD8.

The germline gives CDR1 MNHEY, CDR2 SMNVEV (reference sequence). This CDR3 is built from 13 residues. With V trimmed by 6 bases and J by 4 bases, 5 bases remained unmatched. This clonotype was seen only a few times. Antigen: not known. J is TRBJ2-7 and V is TRBV27, with 8 bases aligning to TRBD1. Sequences were obtained from PBMCs or a T cell subset sorted from them (not recorded which). The clonotype originates from an adult woman who had mild COVID-19 (a few samples of this study predate the infection). Cell type and time point are not known. CDR3 nucleotide sequence: TGTGCCAGCAGACTGACAGGGGAGTACGAGCAGTACTTC. Its translation: CASRLTGEYEQYF.